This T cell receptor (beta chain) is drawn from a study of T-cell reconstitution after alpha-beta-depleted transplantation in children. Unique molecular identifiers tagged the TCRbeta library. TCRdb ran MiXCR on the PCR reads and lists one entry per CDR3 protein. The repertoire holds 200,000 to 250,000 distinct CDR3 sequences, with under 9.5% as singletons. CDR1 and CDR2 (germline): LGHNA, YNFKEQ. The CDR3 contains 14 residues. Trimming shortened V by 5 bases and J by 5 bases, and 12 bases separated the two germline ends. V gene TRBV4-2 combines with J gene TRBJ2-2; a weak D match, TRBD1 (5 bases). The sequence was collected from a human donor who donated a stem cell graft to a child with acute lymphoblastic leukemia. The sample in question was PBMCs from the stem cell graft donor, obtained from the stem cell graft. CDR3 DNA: TGTGCCAGCAGCACCAGGGTAAATACCGGGGAGCTGTTTTTT. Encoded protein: CASSTRVNTGELFF.